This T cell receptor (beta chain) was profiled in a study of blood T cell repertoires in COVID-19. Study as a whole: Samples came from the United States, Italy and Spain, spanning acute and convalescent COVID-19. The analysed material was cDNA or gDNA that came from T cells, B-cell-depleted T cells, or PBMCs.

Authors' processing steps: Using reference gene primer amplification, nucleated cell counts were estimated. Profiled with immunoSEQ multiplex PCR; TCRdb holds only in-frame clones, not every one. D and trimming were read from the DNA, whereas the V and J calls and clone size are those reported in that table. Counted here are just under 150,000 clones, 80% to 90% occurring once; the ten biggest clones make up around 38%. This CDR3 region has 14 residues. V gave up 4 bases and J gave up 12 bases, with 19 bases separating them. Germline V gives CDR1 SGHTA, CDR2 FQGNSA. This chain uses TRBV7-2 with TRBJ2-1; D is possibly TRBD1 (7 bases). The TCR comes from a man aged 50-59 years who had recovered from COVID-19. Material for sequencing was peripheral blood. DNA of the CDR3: TGTGCCAGCAGCTCAGGTGGGGCAGGGGGGTCGCAGTTCTTC. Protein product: CASSSGGAGGSQFF.